What follows is one TCR beta chain and its context. The target antigen is unknown. The data originate from a study of T cell responses to AZD1222 COVID-19 vaccine. On the study more broadly: It was second doses at about 4 or about 12 weeks that were pooled. Findings and caveats of the study: Donors were chiefly white British, with a greater number of females, and clonal diversity was perhaps underestimated.

The germline gives CDR1 SQVTM, CDR2 ANQGSEA. The CDR3 is 15 amino acids. V gave up 7 bases and J gave up 2 bases; unmatched junction bases: 11. Here immunoSEQ multiplex PCR was the method, and the copy in TCRdb shows in-frame clones only, minus some. The sample contains 150,000 to 200,000 clones, 75% to 90% of which appear only once. V gene TRBV29-1 combines with J gene TRBJ2-1; 7 bases are shared with TRBD2. The receptor was isolated from an adult in good health. Sequences were derived from peripheral blood, sampled on day 0 of AZD1222 vaccination. The CDR3 DNA sequence: TGCAGCGCCCACACTAGCGCCACAACCTACAATGAGCAGTTCTTC. This codes for CSAHTSATTYNEQFF.